The 20 T cell receptor beta chains below were found in one sample sequenced in a study of identical twins. TCRdb processed the 5' RACE reads anew with MiXCR; each CDR3 protein has one entry. The sample records roughly 500,000 distinct CDR3 sequences, about 20% being singletons. The same sample was also used in a study of T cells expressing NK-cell markers.

The specimen sequenced was CD4+ T cells sorted from blood. The source is a woman younger than 30 in good health.

The V gene is TRBV6-2 or TRBV6-3, the J gene TRBJ2-7; the match to TRBD1 covers 11 bases. Germline V gene data show CDR1 as MNHEY and CDR2 as SVGEGT. The trim removed 7 bases at V and 0 bases at J, leaving 8 bases unmatched. The CDR3 covers 16 residues. CDR3 loop: CASTDRGRRISYEQYF. The CDR3 nucleotides are TGTGCCAGCACGGACAGGGGGCGCCGCATCTCCTACGAGCAGTACTTC.

The chain links TRBV20-1 to TRBJ2-7, with 8 bases fitting TRBD2. Germline V gives CDR1 DFQATT, CDR2 SNEGSKA (reference sequence). The CDR3 covers 13 residues. With 5 bases clipped from V and 4 bases from J, the junction kept 7 bases outside the gene matches. Here the CDR3 reads CSALAGWEYEQYF. Written as DNA, the CDR3 is TGCAGTGCTCTAGCGGGTTGGGAATACGAGCAGTACTTC.

This clonotype was seen ten or more times. V and J are TRBV12-3 or TRBV12-4 and TRBJ2-7; 15 nucleotides line up with TRBD2. The ends lost 6 bases at V and 0 bases at J; junction bases unmatched: 6. The CDR3 totals 17 residues. The CDR3 sequence is CASSPGLAGGLSYEQYF. The CDR3 region has the DNA TGTGCCAGCAGCCCGGGACTAGCGGGGGGCCTCTCCTACGAGCAGTACTTC.

This clonotype was seen more than once but under ten times. This chain uses TRBV9 with TRBJ2-7, with no clear D. Germline V gives CDR1 SGDLS, CDR2 YYNGEE. The V and J ends lost 2 bases and 1 base respectively, with 10 bases between them. This CDR3 is 14 amino acids long. The CDR3 is CASSVVSESYEQYF. The CDR3 nucleotides are TGTGCCAGCAGCGTTGTTTCCGAGTCCTACGAGCAGTACTTC.

This clonotype appeared a few times. This sequence joins TRBV6-4 and TRBJ1-5, with TRBD1 identical over 7 bases. Trimming at V came to 6 bases and at J to 6 bases, leaving 14 bases not matched to a gene. Germline V CDR1 and CDR2: MRHNA, SNTAGT. The CDR3 covers 16 residues. The CDR3 sequence: CASRKNRGIYGQPQHF. The CDR3, as DNA: TGTGCCAGCAGAAAAAACAGGGGAATTTACGGTCAGCCCCAGCATTTT.

The V call is TRBV6-1, the J call TRBJ1-2; TRBD1 might be the D (5 bases). Germline V gene lookup returns CDR1 MNHNS and CDR2 SASEGT. The CDR3 has 14 residues. V lost 6 bases, J lost 4 bases, and 15 bases lay in between. CDR3 sequence (DNA): TGTGCCAGCAGCCCCGGGGCAGAGTTCTATGGCTACACCTTC. Translation gives CASSPGAEFYGYTF.

The chain carries TRBV12-3 or TRBV12-4 and TRBJ1-5; a weak D match, TRBD1 (5 bases). The CDR3 consists of 13 residues. Trimming shortened V by 7 bases and J by 7 bases, and 14 bases separated the two germline ends. For the CDR3, the DNA is TGTGCCAGCACCACGTTGCGGGACCAGCCCCAGCATTTT. It translates to CASTTLRDQPQHF.

This chain links TRBV5-6 with TRBJ2-3, with TRBD2 matching over 12 bases. Trimming took 4 bases from V and 4 from J; bases not matched to a gene: 4. The CDR3 sequence is 15 residues long. Germline CDR1 reads SGHDT; CDR2 reads YYEEEE. CDR3 protein: CASSITSGGPDTQYF. The CDR3 DNA is TGTGCCAGCAGCATCACTAGCGGGGGGCCAGATACGCAGTATTTT. The full variable domain, in which reference TRBV5-6 and TRBJ2-3 provide the parts outside the CDR3, is DAGVTQSPTHLIKTRGQQVTLRCSPKSGHDTVSWYQQALGQGPQFIFQYYEEEERQRGNFPDRFSGHQFPNYSSELNVNALLLGDSALYLCASSITSGGPDTQYFGPGTRLTVL.

This clonotype was observed a handful of times. The rearrangement uses TRBV5-1 and TRBJ1-1; TRBD1 agrees at 8 bases. The CDR3 sequence is 16 residues long. Germline trimming cut 2 bases from V and 1 base from J; bases unmatched to any gene: 7. The germline V gene has CDR1 SGHRS and CDR2 YFSETQ. CDR3 bases: TGCGCCAGCAGCTTCCAACCCGACAGGGGGAACACTGAAGCTTTCTTT. It translates to CASSFQPDRGNTEAFF.

The chain uses TRBV7-6 and TRBJ2-7, with D possibly being TRBD1 or TRBD2 (7 bases each). The germline gives CDR1 SGHVS, CDR2 FNYEAQ. V gave up 4 bases and J gave up 2 bases, with 18 bases separating them. This CDR3 is 16 amino acids long. CDR3 nucleotide sequence: TGTGCCAGCAGCTCCCAGGGGGGGAGGGGCCCCTACGAGCAGTACTTC. Amino acid sequence: CASSSQGGRGPYEQYF. Full variable domain (missing parts from reference TRBV7-6 and TRBJ2-7): GAGVSQSPRYKVTKRGQDVALRCDPISGHVSLYWYRQALGQGPEFLTYFNYEAQQDKSGLPNDRFSAERPEGSISTLTIQRTEQRDSAMYRCASSSQGGRGPYEQYFGPGTRLTVT.

The chain couples TRBV15 to TRBJ2-1; D call uncertain. This CDR3 region has 12 residues. V shed 3 bases and J shed 5 bases, with 5 bases lying between them. Germline loops: CDR1 LNHNV, CDR2 YYDKDF (reference sequence). For the CDR3, the DNA is TGTGCCACCAGCAGGACGGACAATGAGCAGTTCTTC. It yields the protein CATSRTDNEQFF.

The rearrangement uses TRBV6-1 and TRBJ2-2; possible D gene TRBD2, 5 bases. V was shortened by 3 bases and J by 6 bases, with 14 bases between the two germline ends. The CDR3 loop spans 15 amino acids. Germline lookup yields CDR1 MNHNS and CDR2 SASEGT. CDR3 protein: CASSDRRIESGELFF. DNA of the CDR3: TGTGCCAGCAGTGACAGGAGGATAGAATCCGGGGAGCTGTTTTTT.

The genes are TRBV18 and TRBJ2-1; the D gene could be TRBD1 or TRBD2 (6 bases each). V lost 8 bases to trimming and J lost 0 bases, with 17 bases between them. The CDR3 has 16 amino acids. CDR1 and CDR2 (germline): KGHSH, LQKENI. CDR3 bases: TGTGCCAGCCGGGGGCAGCGGGCATCCTCCTACAATGAGCAGTTCTTC. It specifies CASRGQRASSYNEQFF.

The CDR3 coding sequence is TGCAGCGTTATCCCTTACGGACAGCAACCCCCCTACGAGCAGTACTTC. It translates to CSVIPYGQQPPYEQYF. The chain joins TRBV29-1 to TRBJ2-7; D may be TRBD1 (6 bases). V was clipped by 5 bases and J by 2 bases, with 22 bases between them. Germline V lookup: CDR1 SQVTM, CDR2 ANQGSEA. The CDR3 is 16 residues long.

This clonotype occurred a few times. The chain links TRBV29-1 to TRBJ2-1; D unclear. CDR1 is SQVTM, CDR2 ANQGSEA, per germline. Trimming shortened V by 6 bases and J by 5 bases, and 5 bases separated the two germline ends. The CDR3 runs 10 residues. The CDR3 loop is CSVNDNEQFF. The CDR3, as DNA: TGCAGCGTAAATGACAATGAGCAGTTCTTC.

The chain carries TRBV11-1 and TRBJ2-1; TRBD1 might be the D (7 bases). This CDR3 has 19 residues. Trimming took 2 bases from V and 7 from J, leaving 27 bases between them. Germline CDR1 reads SGHAT; CDR2 reads FQDESV (reference sequence). For the CDR3, the DNA is TGTGCCAGCAGCTTAAGTTCTGGGGGGCGACAGGGTCTAGGGAATGAGCAGTTCTTC. It codes for CASSLSSGGRQGLGNEQFF.

V gene TRBV6-1 combines with J gene TRBJ1-5; no clear D. CDR3 length equals 12 residues. Germline assignment: CDR1 MNHNS and CDR2 SASEGT. V was trimmed by 6 bases and J by 9 bases, leaving 12 bases between them. CDR3 in DNA: TGTGCCAGCAGCCCAGGCCGGTCGCCCCAGCATTTT. Its protein is CASSPGRSPQHF.

The chain's CDR3 is CASSVGPKTDEKLFF. Written as DNA, the CDR3 is TGTGCCAGCAGCGTAGGGCCGAAGACCGATGAAAAACTGTTTTTT. The chain links TRBV9 to TRBJ1-4, with D unresolved. CDR1 SGDLS and CDR2 YYNGEE come from the germline V gene. CDR3 length: 15 amino acids. V dropped 0 bases and J dropped 6 bases, with 12 bases sitting between them. The full variable domain, with the rest looked up from reference TRBV9 and TRBJ1-4, is DSGVTQTPKHLITATGQRVTLRCSPRSGDLSVYWYQQSLDQGLQFLIQYYNGEERAKGNILERFSAQQFPDLHSELNLSSLELGDSALYFCASSVGPKTDEKLFFGSGTQLSVL.

V and J are TRBV12-3 or TRBV12-4 and TRBJ2-7; D is possibly TRBD1 (5 bases). This CDR3 comprises 15 residues. V dropped 1 base and J dropped 1 base, with 11 bases sitting between them. This CDR3 reads CASSLGWGRSYEQYF. As DNA, the CDR3 is TGTGCCAGCAGTTTAGGGTGGGGCAGGTCCTACGAGCAGTACTTC.

The J gene is TRBJ2-7, the V gene TRBV9; 9 bases match TRBD1. Germline V gene sequence: CDR1 SGDLS, CDR2 YYNGEE. The CDR3 is 14 residues long. V was pared by 3 bases and J by 5 bases, with 6 bases of the junction left unmatched. In nucleotides, the CDR3 is TGTGCCAGCAGCGGGGGGACAGGGCGCAACGAGCAGTACTTC. Its translation: CASSGGTGRNEQYF.